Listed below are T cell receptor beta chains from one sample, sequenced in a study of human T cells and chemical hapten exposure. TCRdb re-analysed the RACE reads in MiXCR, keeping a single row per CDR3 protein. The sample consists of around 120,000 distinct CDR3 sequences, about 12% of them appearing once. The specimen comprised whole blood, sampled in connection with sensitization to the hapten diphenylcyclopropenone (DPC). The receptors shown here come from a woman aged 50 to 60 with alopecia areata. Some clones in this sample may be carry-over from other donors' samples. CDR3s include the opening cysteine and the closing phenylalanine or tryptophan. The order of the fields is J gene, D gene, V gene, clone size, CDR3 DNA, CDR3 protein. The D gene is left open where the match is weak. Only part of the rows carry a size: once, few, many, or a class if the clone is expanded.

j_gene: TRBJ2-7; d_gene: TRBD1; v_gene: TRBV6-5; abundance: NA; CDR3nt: TGTGCCAGCAGTTACTCGAACCGAAGACTTCCGGGACAGGGGACAGTCTCCTACGAGCAGTACTTC; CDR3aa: CASSYSNRRLPGQGTVSYEQYF
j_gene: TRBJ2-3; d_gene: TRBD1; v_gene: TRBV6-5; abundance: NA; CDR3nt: TGTGCCAGCAGTTCGACAGGGTTCGCAGATACGCAGTATTTT; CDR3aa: CASSSTGFADTQYF
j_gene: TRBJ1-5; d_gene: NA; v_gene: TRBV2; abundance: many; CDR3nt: TGTGCCAGCAGTGAGTCGGCTATTCGGACAGCCCAGCATTTT; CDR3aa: CASSESAIRTAQHF
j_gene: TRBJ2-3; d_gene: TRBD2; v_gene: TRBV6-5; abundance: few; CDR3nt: TGTGCCAGCAAAAGGACTAGCGGGGCCCACACAGATACGCAGTATTTT; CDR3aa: CASKRTSGAHTDTQYF
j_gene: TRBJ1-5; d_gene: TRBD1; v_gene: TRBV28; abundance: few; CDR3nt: TGTGCCAGCAGTTCCGGACAGGGGGCGAATCAGCCCCAGCATTTT; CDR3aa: CASSSGQGANQPQHF
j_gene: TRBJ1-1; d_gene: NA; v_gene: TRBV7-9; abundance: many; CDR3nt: TGTGCCAGCACCCTACTTGGGGCCGTCAACACTGAAGCTTTCTTT; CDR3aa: CASTLLGAVNTEAFF
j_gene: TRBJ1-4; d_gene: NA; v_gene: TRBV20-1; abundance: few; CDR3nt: TGCAGTGCTAGAAGTCGGGGAGGAAATGAAAAACTGTTTTTT; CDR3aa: CSARSRGGNEKLFF
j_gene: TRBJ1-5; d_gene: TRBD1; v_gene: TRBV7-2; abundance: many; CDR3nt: TGTGCCAGCAGCCCAGTTGGGACAGTCAATCAGCCCCAGCATTTT; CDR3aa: CASSPVGTVNQPQHF
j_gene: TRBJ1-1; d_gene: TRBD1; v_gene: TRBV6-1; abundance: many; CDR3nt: TGTGCCAGCAGTCTCCGGGACAGGGACGAACCCACTGAAGCTTTCTTT; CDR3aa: CASSLRDRDEPTEAFF
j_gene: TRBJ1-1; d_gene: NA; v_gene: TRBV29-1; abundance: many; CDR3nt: TGCAGCGTTGAACTAATGGCTGAAGCTTTCTTT; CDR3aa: CSVELMAEAFF
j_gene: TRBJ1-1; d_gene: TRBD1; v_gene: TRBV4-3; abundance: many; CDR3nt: TGCGCCAGCAGCTCAGGGGGCCTGAACACTGAAGCTTTCTTT; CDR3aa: CASSSGGLNTEAFF
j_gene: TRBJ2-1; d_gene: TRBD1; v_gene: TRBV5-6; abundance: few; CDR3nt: TGTGCCAGCAGTACGGGACCCGGGACAGGGGGCTTAAATGAGCAGTTCTTC; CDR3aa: CASSTGPGTGGLNEQFF
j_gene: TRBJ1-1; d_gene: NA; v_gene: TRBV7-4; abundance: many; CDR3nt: TGTGCCAGCAGCTGGAGTAGGGGGATGAACACTGAAGCTTTCTTT; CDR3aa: CASSWSRGMNTEAFF
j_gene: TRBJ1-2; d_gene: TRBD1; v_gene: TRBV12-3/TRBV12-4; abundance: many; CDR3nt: TGTGCCAGCAGTTTAAGCGACAGGGGGCCCAATAACTATGGCTACACCTTC; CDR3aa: CASSLSDRGPNNYGYTF
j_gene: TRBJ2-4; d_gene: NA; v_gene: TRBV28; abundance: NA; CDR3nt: TGTGCCAGCAGCCCGGCCATGGGTAACATTCAGTACTTC; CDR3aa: CASSPAMGNIQYF
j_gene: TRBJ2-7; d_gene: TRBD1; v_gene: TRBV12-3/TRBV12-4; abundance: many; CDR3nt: TGTGCCAGCAAACCGGGACAGGGAACCTACGAGCAGTACTTC; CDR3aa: CASKPGQGTYEQYF
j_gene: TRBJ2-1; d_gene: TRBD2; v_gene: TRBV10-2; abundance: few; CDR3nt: TGCGCCAGCAGTTCTAGCGGGGGAAAATACAATGAGCAGTTCTTC; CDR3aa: CASSSSGGKYNEQFF
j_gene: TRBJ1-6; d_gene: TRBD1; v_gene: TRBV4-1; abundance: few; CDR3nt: TGCGCCAGCAGCCCGCCCCGGGACAGATATAATTCACCCCTCCACTTT; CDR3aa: CASSPPRDRYNSPLHF
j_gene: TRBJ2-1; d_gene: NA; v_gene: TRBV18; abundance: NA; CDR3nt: TGTGCCAGCTCACCCACACTCAGCTCCTACAATGAGCAGTTCTTC; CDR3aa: CASSPTLSSYNEQFF
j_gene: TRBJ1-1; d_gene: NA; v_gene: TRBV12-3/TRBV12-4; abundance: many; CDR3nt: TGTGCCAGCAGTTTATTAATGGGGGCGGACACTGAAGCTTTCTTT; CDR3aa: CASSLLMGADTEAFF
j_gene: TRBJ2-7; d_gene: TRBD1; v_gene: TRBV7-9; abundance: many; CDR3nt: TGTGCCAGCAGCCCCCCGGGACAGGGCTACGAGCAGTACTTC; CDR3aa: CASSPPGQGYEQYF
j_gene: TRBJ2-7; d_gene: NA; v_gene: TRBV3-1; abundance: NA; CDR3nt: TGTGCCAGCAGCCAAAGTGACTACGAGCAGTACTTC; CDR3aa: CASSQSDYEQYF
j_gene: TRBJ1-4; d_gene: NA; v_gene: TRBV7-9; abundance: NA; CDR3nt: TGTGCCAGCAGCCGCCCGACAGGCCAAGCAACTAATGAAAAACTGTTTTTT; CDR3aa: CASSRPTGQATNEKLFF
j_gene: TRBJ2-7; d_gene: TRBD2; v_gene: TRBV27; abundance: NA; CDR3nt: TGTGCCAGCGGGGGACTAGCAGACTACGAGCAGTACTTC; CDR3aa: CASGGLADYEQYF
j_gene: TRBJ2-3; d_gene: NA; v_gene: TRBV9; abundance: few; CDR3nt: TGTGCCAGCAGCGATAAGCGGATAGCACCAGATACGCAGTATTTT; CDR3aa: CASSDKRIAPDTQYF
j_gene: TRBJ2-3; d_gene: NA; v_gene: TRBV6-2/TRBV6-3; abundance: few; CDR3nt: TGTGCCAGCAGTACCTACCGGGGAGCTAGCACAGATACGCAGTATTTT; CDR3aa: CASSTYRGASTDTQYF
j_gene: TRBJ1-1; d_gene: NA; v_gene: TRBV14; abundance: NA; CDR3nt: TGTGCCAGCAGCCCCACCCGGAGGACTGAAGCTTTCTTT; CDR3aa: CASSPTRRTEAFF
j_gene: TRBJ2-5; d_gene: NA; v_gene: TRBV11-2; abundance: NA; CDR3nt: TGTGCCAGCAGCTTAGATCGTTGGGGCGGAGAAGAGACCCAGTACTTC; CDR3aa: CASSLDRWGGEETQYF
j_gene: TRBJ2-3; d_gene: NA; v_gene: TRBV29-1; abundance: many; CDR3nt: TGCAGCGGTATGCTCGGGCAGGTAGATACGCAGTATTTT; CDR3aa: CSGMLGQVDTQYF
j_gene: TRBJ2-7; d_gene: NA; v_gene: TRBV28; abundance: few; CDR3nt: TGTGCCAGCAGTTTTAGGGCAGCTAGTACCTACGAGCAGTACTTC; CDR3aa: CASSFRAASTYEQYF
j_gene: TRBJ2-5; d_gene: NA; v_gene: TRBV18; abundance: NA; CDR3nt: TGTGCCAGCTCACCCGGTTCACCGCGGGGTAAAGAGACCCAGTACTTC; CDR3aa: CASSPGSPRGKETQYF
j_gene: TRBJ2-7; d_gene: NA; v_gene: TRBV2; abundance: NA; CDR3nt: TGTGCCGCAAGGTCCAGTTACGAGCAGTACTTC; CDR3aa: CAARSSYEQYF
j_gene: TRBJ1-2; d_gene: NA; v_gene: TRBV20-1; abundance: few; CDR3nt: TGCAGTGCTAGAGATTTAGGCAGGGGCGCCTATGGCTACACCTTC; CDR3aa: CSARDLGRGAYGYTF
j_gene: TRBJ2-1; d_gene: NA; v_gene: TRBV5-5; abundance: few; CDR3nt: TGTGCCAGCAGCTTGGTTAGGTACAGGATTCCAGACAATGAGCAGTTCTTC; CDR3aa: CASSLVRYRIPDNEQFF
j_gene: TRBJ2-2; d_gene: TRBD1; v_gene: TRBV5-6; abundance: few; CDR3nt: TGTGCCAGCAGCTGGGACAGACACAACACCGGGGAGCTGTTTTTT; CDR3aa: CASSWDRHNTGELFF
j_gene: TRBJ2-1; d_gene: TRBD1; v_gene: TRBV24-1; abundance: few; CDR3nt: TGTGCCACCAGTGAGCCCGGGACAGGGGACAACAATGAGCAGTTCTTC; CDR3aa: CATSEPGTGDNNEQFF
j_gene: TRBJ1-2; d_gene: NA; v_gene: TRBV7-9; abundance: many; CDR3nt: TGTGCCAGCAGCTTAGAGGCGATCTCCTACACCTTC; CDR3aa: CASSLEAISYTF
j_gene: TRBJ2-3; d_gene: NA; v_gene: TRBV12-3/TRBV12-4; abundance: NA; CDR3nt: TGTGCCAGCAGTTTAGCCGGGGGAGATACGCAGTATTTT; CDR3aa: CASSLAGGDTQYF
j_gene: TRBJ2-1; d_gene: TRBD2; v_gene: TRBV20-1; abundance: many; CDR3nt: TGCAGTGCTAGACCTAGCGGGGGATACAATGAGCAGTTCTTC; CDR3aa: CSARPSGGYNEQFF
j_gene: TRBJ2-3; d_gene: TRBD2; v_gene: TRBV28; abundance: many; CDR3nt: TGTGCCAGCAGTTTCCAGCGGGGGGGTTACGTTACGCAGTATTTT; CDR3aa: CASSFQRGGYVTQYF
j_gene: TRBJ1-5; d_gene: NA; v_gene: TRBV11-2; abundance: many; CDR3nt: TGTGCCAGCAGCTCCCAACACAATCAGCCCCAGCATTTT; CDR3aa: CASSSQHNQPQHF
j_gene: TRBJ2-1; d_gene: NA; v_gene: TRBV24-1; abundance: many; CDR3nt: TGTGCCACCAGTGATCTTCAAGGGGGGGCCTACAATGAGCAGTTCTTC; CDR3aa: CATSDLQGGAYNEQFF
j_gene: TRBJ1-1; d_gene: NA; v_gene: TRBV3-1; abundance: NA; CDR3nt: TGTGTCAGCAGCCAAGATGAACGGTGGGTTGAAGCTTTCTTT; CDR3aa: CVSSQDERWVEAFF
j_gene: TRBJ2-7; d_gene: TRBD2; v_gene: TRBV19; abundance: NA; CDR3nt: TGTGCCAGTACCAAAGCGGGGGTCATTTCCTACGAGCAGTACTTC; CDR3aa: CASTKAGVISYEQYF
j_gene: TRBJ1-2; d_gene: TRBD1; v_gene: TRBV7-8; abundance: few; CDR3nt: TGTGCCAGCAGCCCCGACAGGGAAGGCTATGGCTACACCTTC; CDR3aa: CASSPDREGYGYTF
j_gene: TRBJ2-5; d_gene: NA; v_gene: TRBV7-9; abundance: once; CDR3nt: TGTGCCAGCAGCTCTCAGGGGAGACAAGAGACCCAGTACTTC; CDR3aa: CASSSQGRQETQYF
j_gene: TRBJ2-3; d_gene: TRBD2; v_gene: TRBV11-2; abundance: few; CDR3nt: TGTGCCAGCAGCTTAGGCACTAGCGGGACAGATACGCAGTATTTT; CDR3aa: CASSLGTSGTDTQYF
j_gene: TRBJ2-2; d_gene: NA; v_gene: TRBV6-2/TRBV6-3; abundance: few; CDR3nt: TGTGCCAGCAGTTGGCAGGGAGGCTCGGGTTCGGTTACCGGGGAGCTGTTTTTT; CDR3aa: CASSWQGGSGSVTGELFF
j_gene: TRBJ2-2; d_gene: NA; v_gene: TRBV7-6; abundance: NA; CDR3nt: TGTGCCAGCAGCCCAGGGGTAGCGAACACCGGGGAGCCGTTTTTT; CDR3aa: CASSPGVANTGEPFF
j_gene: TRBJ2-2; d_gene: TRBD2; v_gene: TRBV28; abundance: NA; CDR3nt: TGTGCCAGCAGCACCGGACTAGCGGGAGTGAGGGAGCTGTTTTTT; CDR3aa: CASSTGLAGVRELFF
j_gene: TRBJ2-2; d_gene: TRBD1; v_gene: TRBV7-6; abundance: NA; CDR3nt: TGTGCCAGCAGCTTAAACAGGGGGCACACCGGGGAGCTGTTTTTT; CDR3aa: CASSLNRGHTGELFF
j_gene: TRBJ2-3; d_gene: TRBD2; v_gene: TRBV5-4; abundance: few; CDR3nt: TGTGCCAGCAGTCCCCAGGAGCGGGGGTTTAAGACAGATACGCAGTATTTT; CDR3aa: CASSPQERGFKTDTQYF
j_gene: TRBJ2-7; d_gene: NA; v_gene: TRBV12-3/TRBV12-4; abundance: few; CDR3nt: TGTGCCAGCAGTTTTGGGGACCCTTCGAACTACGAGCAGTACTTC; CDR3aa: CASSFGDPSNYEQYF
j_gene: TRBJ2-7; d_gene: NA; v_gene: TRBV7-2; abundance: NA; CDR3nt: TGTGCCAGCAGCTTTAACCGAGGGTACGAGCAGTACTTC; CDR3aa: CASSFNRGYEQYF
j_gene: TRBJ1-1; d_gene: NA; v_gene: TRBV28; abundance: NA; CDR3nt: TGTGCCAGCAGTTCCCCAGGGAAGGCCCGGCCGCCTGAAGCTTTCTTT; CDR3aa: CASSSPGKARPPEAFF